This TCR beta chain was profiled in a study of T-cell reconstitution after alpha-beta-depleted transplantation in children. Unique molecular identifiers tagged the TCRbeta library. TCRdb ran MiXCR on the PCR reads and lists one entry per CDR3 protein. The sample includes a few hundred thousand distinct CDR3 sequences, 11% of them seen just once. In its sample, this clonotype was seen a few times. The sequence came from a human donor who donated a stem cell graft to a child with acute myeloid leukemia. Here the sequenced sample was PBMCs from the stem cell graft donor, taken from the stem cell graft.

The CDR3 sequence: CASSPGDYTGELFF. CDR3 coding DNA: TGTGCCAGCAGCCCGGGCGACTACACCGGGGAGCTGTTTTTT. The J gene is TRBJ2-2, the V gene TRBV12-3 or TRBV12-4; D is ambiguous. This CDR3 region has 14 residues. Trimming took off 6 bases at V and 3 bases at J, with 11 bases between the two ends.